The TCR beta chain under discussion was sequenced for a study of OX40 agonist ivuxolimab in advanced cancers. Study-level background: Partial responses, seen in three patients, involved one hepatocellular carcinoma and two cutaneous melanomas.

TCRdb's copy holds only in-frame clones and misses some; the assay was immunoSEQ multiplex PCR. The sample includes 70,000 to 90,000 clones, less than 90% of them seen just once. For this clone: What it binds is unknown.

Study outcomes and limitations: Compared with CD4+, CD8+ T cells on average had more expanded clones.

V lost 2 bases and J 1 base, leaving 9 bases between the germline ends. This CDR3 comprises 14 residues. Germline-derived CDR1 and CDR2 are SGHVS and FQNEAQ. The sequencing here drew on CD4+ or CD8+ T cells sorted from blood, taken in a trial of the OX40 agonist ivuxolimab. This rearrangement joins TRBV7-8 to TRBJ2-7; maybe TRBD1 (5 bases). This receptor was identified in an adult with an advanced solid tumor such as melanoma, head and neck, liver or kidney cancer. CDR3 coding DNA: TGTGCCAGCAGCTTACGACAGTCGTCCTACGAGCAGTACTTC. This sequence encodes CASSLRQSSYEQYF. Full variable domain (missing parts from reference TRBV7-8 and TRBJ2-7): GAGVSQSPRYKVAKRGQDVALRCDPISGHVSLFWYQQALGQGPEFLTYFQNEAQLDKSGLPSDRFFAERPEGSVSTLKIQRTQQEDSAVYLCASSLRQSSYEQYFGPGTRLTVT.